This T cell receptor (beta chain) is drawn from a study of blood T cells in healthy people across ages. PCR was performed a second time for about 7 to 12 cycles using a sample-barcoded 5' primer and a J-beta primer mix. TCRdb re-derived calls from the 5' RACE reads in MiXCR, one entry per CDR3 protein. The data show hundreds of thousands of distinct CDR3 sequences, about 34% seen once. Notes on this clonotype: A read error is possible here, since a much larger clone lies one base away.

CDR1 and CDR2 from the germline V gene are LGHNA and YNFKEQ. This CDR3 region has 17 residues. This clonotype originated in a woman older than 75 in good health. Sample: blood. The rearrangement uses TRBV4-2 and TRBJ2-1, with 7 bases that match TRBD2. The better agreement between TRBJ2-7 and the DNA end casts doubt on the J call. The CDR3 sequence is CASSQDALAASYNEQYF. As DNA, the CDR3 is TGTGCCAGCAGCCAAGACGCGCTAGCGGCCTCCTACAATGAGCAGTACTTC.